This T cell receptor (beta chain) was observed in a study of blood T cell repertoires in COVID-19. Germline CDR1 is SGHRS and CDR2 is YFSETQ. CDR3 length: 14 residues. The V and J ends lost 9 bases and 5 bases, in that order; junction bases with no gene match: 6. In the original analysis: It was from reference gene primer amplification that nucleated cell counts were estimated. Profiled with immunoSEQ multiplex PCR; TCRdb holds only in-frame clones, not every one. From that table come the V and J calls and clone size; the DNA was used to work out D and trimming. The table has more than 110,000 clones, roughly 90% seen once.

Sequenced sample: peripheral blood. The rearrangement links TRBV5-1 to TRBJ1-6; 9 bases agree with TRBD1. The receptor was isolated from a man aged 45-65 years with active or convalescent COVID-19. The CDR3 loop is CATRRDRDNSPLHF. For the CDR3, the DNA is TGCGCCACCCGGCGGGACAGGGATAATTCACCCCTCCACTTT.